These 8 T cell receptor beta chains share one sample of origin, sequenced in a study of OX40 agonist ivuxolimab in advanced cancers. Produced via immunoSEQ multiplex PCR; TCRdb's table is partial and in-frame only. This sample has 35,000 to 45,000 clones, with about three quarters found just once. The sample here was CD4+ or CD8+ T cells sorted from blood, taken in a trial of the OX40 agonist ivuxolimab. These TCRs come from an adult with an advanced solid tumor such as melanoma, head and neck, liver or kidney cancer.

This chain joins TRBV2 and TRBJ2-3; 9 nucleotides agree with TRBD1. The germline gives CDR1 SNHLY, CDR2 FYNNEI. The length of the CDR3 is 15 residues. V was pared by 6 bases and J by 1 base, with 5 bases of the junction left unmatched. This CDR3 is CASSLQGAGTDTQYF. The CDR3 nucleotides are TGTGCCAGCAGCCTACAGGGGGCCGGCACAGATACGCAGTATTTT.

This clone was observed a few times. The chain has TRBV29-1 and TRBJ2-3; weak D call: TRBD2 (7 bases). Germline CDR1 is SQVTM and CDR2 is ANQGSEA. V gave up 6 bases and J gave up 4 bases, with 17 bases separating them. CDR3 length: 14 residues. The CDR3 DNA reads as TGCAGCGTGGCGGGTGGGGGGGCGGCAGATACGCAGTATTTT. Translated, it gives CSVAGGGAADTQYF.

J is TRBJ1-1 and V is TRBV19, with 7 bases matching TRBD1. Germline lookup yields CDR1 LNHDA and CDR2 SQIVND (reference sequence). V lost 3 bases, J lost 2 bases, and 6 bases stayed unmatched. The CDR3 sequence is 15 residues long. CDR3 in DNA: TGTGCCAGTAGTATCCTCGGGACAGCTAACACTGAAGCTTTCTTT. It codes for CASSILGTANTEAFF.

The chain is built from TRBV4-2 and TRBJ1-4; no definite D call. With 0 bases removed from V and 8 bases from J, the gap between germline ends came to 13 bases. The CDR3 is 15 amino acids. Germline CDR1 reads LGHNA; CDR2 reads YNFKEQ. In DNA, the CDR3 is TGTGCCAGCAGCCAAGATCCAGAAACGGGAGAAAAACTGTTTTTT. Translating it yields CASSQDPETGEKLFF.

This clone was observed a handful of times. The chain links TRBV5-1 to TRBJ2-7; 7 nucleotides agree with TRBD1. With 2 bases clipped from V and 4 bases from J, the junction kept 9 bases outside the gene matches. The CDR3 sequence is 15 residues long. Germline V gene sequence: CDR1 SGHRS, CDR2 YFSETQ. CDR3 sequence (DNA): TGCGCCAGCAGCTTCCTATGGGACAGCCGATACGAGCAGTACTTC. Its translation: CASSFLWDSRYEQYF.

This chain connects TRBV7-3 to TRBJ2-2; maybe TRBD1 (5 bases). CDR1 and CDR2 (germline): SGHTA, FQGTGA. This CDR3 spans 16 amino acids. Trimming pared 1 base from V and 0 bases from J, leaving 9 bases between. CDR3 nucleotides: TGTGCCAGCAGCTTAAGACAGAATTCGAACACCGGGGAGCTGTTTTTT. Its protein product is CASSLRQNSNTGELFF.

The CDR3 DNA reads as TGTGCCTCGGGAACAGGGACTGGGGCCAACGTCCTGACTTTC. Translating gives CASGTGTGANVLTF. The J gene is TRBJ2-6, the V gene TRBV30; weak D call: TRBD1 (6 bases). Per germline, CDR1 GTSNPN and CDR2 SVGIG (reference sequence). Trimming left V 7 bases short and J 2 bases short, with 12 bases between. This CDR3 has 14 amino acids. The full variable domain, with the rest looked up from reference TRBV30 and TRBJ2-6, is SQTIHQWPATLVQPVGSPLSLECTVEGTSNPNLYWYRQAAGRGLQLLFYSVGIGQISSEVPQNLSASRPQDRQFILSSKKLLLSDSGFYLCASGTGTGANVLTFGAGSRLTVL.

This clone was seen only a few times. The genes are TRBV7-8 and TRBJ1-1, with D hard to call. V was clipped by 2 bases and J by 3 bases, with 7 bases between them. The CDR3 runs to 13 residues. Germline CDR1 SGHVS, CDR2 FQNEAQ. The CDR3 bases are TGTGCCAGCAGCTTATCCTGGGACACTGAAGCTTTCTTT. This sequence encodes CASSLSWDTEAFF.